The 14 T cell receptor beta chains below were found in one sample sequenced in a study of technical replicates of blood from a handful of donors. Data came from immunoSEQ multiplex PCR; TCRdb stores just in-frame clones and leaves some out. The sample records tens of thousands of clones, around 93% being singletons. What was sequenced was PBMCs. The source is a human donor in good health. Some clones in this sample may be carry-over from other donors' samples.

The V call is TRBV4-3, the J call TRBJ2-1; tentative D call: TRBD2 (6 bases). V lost 1 base and J 0 bases, leaving 13 bases between the germline ends. Germline values: CDR1 LGHNA, CDR2 YSLEER. The CDR3 runs to 17 residues. CDR3 DNA sequence: TGCGCCAGCAGCCAAGTGGTAGCGGCCAGCTCCTACAATGAGCAGTTCTTC. Translated, it gives CASSQVVAASSYNEQFF.

The chain is built from TRBV10-3 and TRBJ2-7, with D possibly TRBD1 on 6 matching bases. The V and J ends lost 7 bases and 0 bases respectively, with 16 bases between them. The germline gives CDR1 ENHRY, CDR2 SYGVKD. The CDR3 is 15 amino acids. Here the CDR3 reads CAINAQDRPSYEQYF. The DNA of the CDR3 is TGTGCCATCAATGCTCAAGACAGGCCCTCCTACGAGCAGTACTTC.

The V call is TRBV11-1, the J call TRBJ2-5, with a possible D match to TRBD2 (7 bases). V gave up 5 bases and J gave up 4 bases, with 17 bases separating them. Germline V gene sequence: CDR1 SGHAT, CDR2 FQDESV (reference sequence). The CDR3 loop spans 15 amino acids. The CDR3 coding sequence is TGTGCCAGCAGCCTTCTGGGGGGGGGCAGAGAGACCCAGTACTTC. It translates to CASSLLGGGRETQYF.

The chain uses TRBV7-6 and TRBJ2-7; 15 positions match TRBD2. The CDR3 spans 19 residues. The germline V gene encodes CDR1 SGHVS and CDR2 FNYEAQ. Trimming cost V 5 bases and J 0 bases; bases outside gene matches: 11. In DNA form, the CDR3 reads TGTGCCAGCAGCACCGAACCGGGGACTAGCGGGGGGTCCTCCTACGAGCAGTACTTC. Encoded protein: CASSTEPGTSGGSSYEQYF.

The genes are TRBV21-1 and TRBJ2-7; the table's D call of TRBD2 was not tested on the DNA. TRBV21-1 is given as a pseudogene. This CDR3 spans 15 amino acids. CDR3 coding DNA: TGTGCCAGCAGCAGCTCACGGGGGGGCCTCTACGAGCAGTACTTC. Translating it yields CASSSSRGGLYEQYF.

The V and J genes are TRBV27 and TRBJ1-4, with D perhaps TRBD1 (6 bases). The V end was cut by 3 bases, the J end by 8 bases, with 16 bases between. Germline V gene data show CDR1 as MNHEY and CDR2 as SMNVEV (reference sequence). The CDR3 sequence is 15 residues long. The CDR3 nucleotides read TGTGCCAGCAGTTTTACAGGGAGGGATTGGGAAAAACTGTTTTTT. It encodes CASSFTGRDWEKLFF.

This sequence joins TRBV7-9 and TRBJ1-1, with 10 nucleotides matching TRBD1. This CDR3 is 17 amino acids long. Germline V gene data show CDR1 as SEHNR and CDR2 as FQNEAQ (reference sequence). The junction had 9 bases not matched to a gene; V was cut back by 5 bases and J by 0 bases. This chain's CDR3 is CASSPDRGLRMNTEAFF. The DNA for the CDR3 is TGTGCCAGCAGCCCCGACAGGGGGCTCAGGATGAACACTGAAGCTTTCTTT.

This chain links TRBV6-5 with TRBJ2-7; no reliable D call. Germline V CDR1 and CDR2: MNHEY, SVGAGI. There are 14 residues in the CDR3. Trimming cost V 5 bases and J 1 base, with 12 bases left between them. The CDR3 region has the DNA TGTGCCAGCAGTAGCACCGAGAGGTCCTACGAGCAGTACTTC. Protein: CASSSTERSYEQYF.

This CDR3 reads CASSVDSTSYEQYF. CDR3 DNA sequence: TGTGCCAGCAGCGTAGATTCTACCTCCTACGAGCAGTACTTC. This chain uses TRBV9 with TRBJ2-7, with D hard to call. The CDR3 is made up of 14 amino acids. Per germline, CDR1 SGDLS and CDR2 YYNGEE. V shed 0 bases and J shed 0 bases, with 7 bases lying between them.

The gene calls are TRBV18 and TRBJ2-2, with D possibly TRBD1 on 5 matching bases. Germline V gene sequence: CDR1 KGHSH, CDR2 LQKENI. The CDR3 contains 14 residues. V was cut by 6 bases and J by 4 bases, with 12 bases left in between. The CDR3 coding sequence is TGTGCCAGCTCGCCGCAGGGCAGCACCGGGGAGCTGTTTTTT. Amino acids: CASSPQGSTGELFF.

This clone was recorded a few times. J is TRBJ1-3 and V is TRBV4-3; no definite D call. Trimming left V 0 bases short and J 2 bases short, with 8 bases between. Per the germline V gene, CDR1 is LGHNA and CDR2 is YSLEER. This CDR3 has 15 residues. The CDR3 bases are TGCGCCAGCAGCCAAGACAGGTCTACTGGAAACACCATATATTTT. Its protein product is CASSQDRSTGNTIYF.

The rearrangement joins TRBV28 to TRBJ1-2; 7 nucleotides match TRBD1. The J segment lost 9 bases and the V segment lost 6 bases, leaving 13 bases of the junction unmatched. CDR1 is MDHEN and CDR2 is SYDVKM in the germline V gene. This CDR3 is built from 14 residues. CDR3 coding DNA: TGTGCCAGCAGCTTAAAGGGGGCTGTATTCAGCTACACCTTC. Translating gives CASSLKGAVFSYTF.

The J gene is TRBJ2-2, the V gene TRBV7-2; possible D gene TRBD1, 5 bases. CDR1 and CDR2 (germline): SGHTA, FQGNSA. The CDR3 is 15 amino acids. V was clipped by 6 bases and J by 1 base, with 12 bases between them. The CDR3 spells CASRPRGQNTGELFF. Here the CDR3 DNA reads TGTGCCAGCAGACCCCGTGGACAGAACACCGGGGAGCTGTTTTTT.

This chain connects TRBV6-1 to TRBJ2-3; a weak D match, TRBD1 (6 bases). The germline gives CDR1 MNHNS, CDR2 SASEGT. The CDR3 runs 16 residues. V was clipped by 3 bases and J by 2 bases, with 15 bases between them. The CDR3 coding sequence is TGTGCCAGCAGTGACCAACAGGGACCTCTCACAGATACGCAGTATTTT. It is translated as CASSDQQGPLTDTQYF.